Listed below are T cell receptor beta chains from one sample, sequenced in a study of T cell repertoires in cytomegalovirus infection. MiXCR, applied by TCRdb to the reads, yields one record per CDR3 protein. The sample records 250,000 to 300,000 distinct CDR3 sequences, 20% to 30% being singletons. Sequencing input: PBMCs. These receptors all come from a human donor in good health (CMV status not recorded). Some clones in this sample may be carry-over from other donors' samples. Both conserved end residues are part of each CDR3. The order of the fields is clone size, D gene, J gene, V gene, CDR3 protein, CDR3 DNA. A D gene is named only where the DNA matches it firmly. Rows may omit the clone size; those that give it use once, few, many or a size class.

many | TRBD1 | TRBJ1-1 | TRBV7-6 | CASSTDRGRAFF | TGTGCCAGCAGCACCGACAGGGGAAGGGCTTTCTTT
many | - | TRBJ2-1 | TRBV7-2 | CASSLGGPRSYNEQFF | TGTGCCAGCAGCTTGGGGGGGCCACGGAGCTACAATGAGCAGTTCTTC
few | - | TRBJ2-1 | TRBV11-2 | CASSLGITGSGKYNEQFF | TGTGCCAGCAGCTTAGGGATCACTGGTAGCGGAAAATACAATGAGCAGTTCTTC
- | - | TRBJ2-7 | TRBV2 | CASSELGQNYEQYF | TGTGCCAGCAGTGAATTGGGACAAAACTACGAGCAGTACTTC
many | - | TRBJ2-3 | TRBV11-2 | CASSRRFGGPADTQYF | TGTGCCAGCAGCCGGAGGTTCGGGGGGCCGGCAGATACGCAGTATTTT
- | - | TRBJ1-6 | TRBV11-2 | CASSSHTGFNSPLHF | TGTGCCAGCAGCTCCCACACAGGGTTTAATTCACCCCTCCACTTT
many | TRBD2 | TRBJ2-2 | TRBV7-2 | CASSLFVAGAKELFF | TGTGCCAGCAGCTTATTTGTAGCGGGGGCCAAGGAGCTGTTTTTT
once | - | TRBJ2-4 | TRBV5-6 | CASSLMSGVNIQYF | TGTGCCAGCAGCTTGATGTCAGGGGTGAACATTCAGTACTTC
few | TRBD1 | TRBJ1-1 | TRBV3-1 | CASSQGTGMNTEAFF | TGTGCCAGCAGCCAAGGGACAGGGATGAACACTGAAGCTTTCTTT
few | TRBD1 | TRBJ2-4 | TRBV20-1 | CSARGQGAAKNIQYF | TGCAGTGCTAGAGGACAGGGGGCGGCCAAAAACATTCAGTACTTC
few | - | TRBJ2-3 | TRBV7-2 | CASSRILFSSQYF | TGTGCCAGCAGCCGAATTCTCTTTAGTTCGCAGTATTTT
few | - | TRBJ1-6 | TRBV7-6 | CASSLEGLPYSPLHF | TGTGCCAGCAGCTTAGAGGGGCTCCCTTATTCACCCCTCCACTTT
few | - | TRBJ1-6 | TRBV20-1 | CSAHDISSYNSPLHF | TGCAGTGCTCACGACATAAGCTCCTATAATTCACCCCTCCACTTT
- | - | TRBJ2-3 | TRBV11-3 | CASSANRSTDTQYF | TGTGCCAGCAGCGCTAACAGGAGCACAGATACGCAGTATTTT
once | TRBD1 | TRBJ2-7 | TRBV12-3/TRBV12-4 | CASSLQTGSYEQYF | TGTGCCAGCAGTCTACAGACAGGGTCGTACGAGCAGTACTTC
- | - | TRBJ2-3 | TRBV12-3/TRBV12-4 | CVIKEGSTDTQYF | TGTGTCATAAAGGAAGGCAGCACAGATACGCAGTATTTT
- | - | TRBJ2-7 | TRBV6-4 | CASSDRRFSYEQYF | TGTGCCAGCAGTGACCGCAGGTTTTCCTACGAGCAGTACTTC
- | - | TRBJ2-5 | TRBV20-1 | CSATTTGSKETQYF | TGCAGTGCTACGACTACAGGGAGTAAAGAGACCCAGTACTTC
- | TRBD1 | TRBJ2-3 | TRBV5-1 | CASSLGGTGIGDTQYF | TGCGCCAGCAGCTTGGGAGGGACAGGGATCGGCGATACGCAGTATTTT
many | TRBD2 | TRBJ2-7 | TRBV11-2 | CASGRGGLISEQYF | TGTGCCAGCGGGCGGGGGGGCCTGATTAGCGAGCAGTACTTC
few | TRBD2 | TRBJ2-1 | TRBV6-1 | CASRRLGGSSYNEQFF | TGTGCCAGCAGACGACTGGGCGGGAGCTCCTACAATGAGCAGTTCTTC
- | TRBD2 | TRBJ2-1 | TRBV2 | CASNAPGLATNNEQFF | TGTGCCAGCAACGCCCCGGGACTAGCGACAAACAATGAGCAGTTCTTC
- | TRBD2 | TRBJ2-5 | TRBV7-4 | CASRPGLAGEGFRETQYF | TGTGCCAGCAGACCGGGACTAGCGGGAGAGGGGTTCAGAGAGACCCAGTACTTC
few | - | TRBJ1-2 | TRBV11-2 | CASSAGQSNYGYTF | TGTGCCAGCAGCGCCGGACAGTCTAACTATGGCTACACCTTC
few | - | TRBJ1-5 | TRBV7-9 | CASSDGQYQPQHF | TGTGCCAGCAGCGATGGGCAGTATCAGCCCCAGCATTTT
many | TRBD1 | TRBJ1-5 | TRBV7-8 | CASSLRDRDDQPQHF | TGTGCCAGCAGCTTAAGGGACAGGGATGATCAGCCCCAGCATTTT
many | - | TRBJ2-2 | TRBV7-9 | CASSPPGRQNTGELFF | TGTGCCAGCAGCCCACCGGGACGGCAGAACACCGGGGAGCTGTTTTTT
- | - | TRBJ1-5 | TRBV28 | CASSLAVNQPQHF | TGTGCCAGCAGTTTGGCAGTCAATCAGCCCCAGCATTTT
- | - | TRBJ1-2 | TRBV13 | CASSLVGYPGYTF | TGTGCCAGCAGCTTAGTAGGATACCCCGGCTACACCTTC
few | - | TRBJ2-7 | TRBV2 | CASTGTGMVNEQYF | TGTGCCAGCACAGGAACAGGGATGGTGAACGAGCAGTACTTC
- | - | TRBJ2-5 | TRBV10-3 | CAIRDSSQETQYF | TGTGCCATCAGGGACAGTTCCCAAGAGACCCAGTACTTC
- | - | TRBJ1-1 | TRBV6-2/TRBV6-3 | CASKGTQIRAFF | TGTGCCAGCAAAGGGACTCAGATACGAGCTTTCTTT
- | TRBD1 | TRBJ1-4 | TRBV6-1 | CASFQGQLNEKLFF | TGTGCCAGCTTCCAGGGACAGCTGAATGAAAAACTGTTTTTT
few | - | TRBJ1-3 | TRBV11-2 | CASSQGRNSGNTIYF | TGTGCCAGCAGCCAGGGACGCAACTCTGGAAACACCATATATTTT
- | - | TRBJ1-4 | TRBV11-2 | CASSPSTGMWDEKLFF | TGTGCCAGCAGCCCCTCAACCGGGATGTGGGATGAAAAACTGTTTTTT
few | - | TRBJ1-1 | TRBV20-1 | CSATSAGHMNTEAFF | TGCAGTGCTACTTCTGCAGGCCATATGAACACTGAAGCTTTCTTT
- | TRBD2 | TRBJ2-1 | TRBV29-1 | CSVNTGTSGLYNEQFF | TGCAGCGTTAACACCGGGACTAGCGGGCTTTACAATGAGCAGTTCTTC
- | - | TRBJ2-7 | TRBV20-1 | CSAGGYSSSYEQYF | TGCAGTGCCGGAGGGTACAGCAGCTCCTACGAGCAGTACTTC
- | - | TRBJ2-7 | TRBV7-6 | CASSLMGDEQYF | TGTGCCAGCAGCTTAATGGGCGACGAGCAGTACTTC
- | TRBD2 | TRBJ2-1 | TRBV14 | CASSYSGSWQFF | TGTGCCAGCAGTTATAGCGGGAGTTGGCAGTTCTTC
many | - | TRBJ1-1 | TRBV7-2 | CASSLVGATEAFF | TGTGCCAGCAGCTTAGTAGGGGCCACTGAAGCTTTCTTT
few | - | TRBJ2-7 | TRBV28 | CASSATVVGQYF | TGTGCCAGCAGTGCCACTGTAGTTGGGCAGTACTTC